This TCR beta chain was captured in a study of T cell responses to AZD1222 COVID-19 vaccine. General study findings and limits: White British ancestry dominated among donors, who included more females, and clonal diversity was possibly underestimated. Every sample of the repertoires postdated the peak T cell response. Researchers report vaccine-associated CD4 TCRs spanning spike, with dominance at 160-218 and 743-854.

V shed 8 bases and J 8 bases; nucleotides not matched to a gene: 10. The CDR3 extends over 13 amino acids. Of note for this clone: Antigen unknown.

Only in-frame clones appear in the TCRdb table, and some are missing; sequencing was by immunoSEQ multiplex PCR. The top ten clones hold roughly 15% of a sample with about 56,000 clones, approximately 89% of them seen once. The rearrangement joins TRBV12-3 or TRBV12-4 to TRBJ1-2; 8 bases are shared with TRBD1. The sequence derives from an adult in good health. The sample was peripheral blood, taken on day 0 of AZD1222 vaccination. CDR3: CASGRTGYIGYTF. CDR3 nucleotides: TGTGCCAGCGGCCGGACAGGGTATATCGGCTACACCTTC.